This T cell receptor beta chain was profiled in a study of T-cell reconstitution after alpha-beta-depleted transplantation in children. This CDR3 region has 12 residues. V was cut by 0 bases and J by 14 bases, with 13 bases left in between. The germline V gene encodes CDR1 SGHAT and CDR2 FQNNGV. Researchers prepared the TCRbeta library using unique molecular identifiers, the study reports. MiXCR, run by TCRdb on the PCR reads, gives a single entry per CDR3 protein. The table includes 500,000 to 600,000 distinct CDR3 sequences, about 18% detected once. The chain combines TRBV11-2 with TRBJ1-2; D is uncertain. The receptor's source is a human donor who donated a stem cell graft to a child with acute lymphoblastic leukemia. Sequenced material: PBMCs from the stem cell graft donor, taken from the stem cell graft. CDR3 sequence (DNA): TGTGCCAGCAGCTTAGATCGTGGGATGGGGACCTTC. Translation: CASSLDRGMGTF.